These T cell receptor beta chains were read from a single sample in a study of blood T cells in healthy people across ages. A single record per CDR3 protein comes from TCRdb applying MiXCR to the 5' RACE reads. The sample shows about 1.8 million distinct CDR3 sequences, roughly 52% of them seen only once. Input material: blood. The receptors derive from a woman aged 40 to 49 in good health. The CDR3 runs from the conserved cysteine through the conserved F or W.

length: 16; J: TRBJ2-3; V: TRBV20-1; CDR3: CSARDRLAGGWDTQYF
length: 19; J: TRBJ2-7; V: TRBV6-2/TRBV6-3; CDR3: CASSFLAGGPLGGRREQYF
length: 17; J: TRBJ1-6; V: TRBV4-1; CDR3: CASSLAGTAGGNSPLHF
length: 15; J: TRBJ2-7; V: TRBV20-1; CDR3: CSARGTGTGRYEQYF
length: 15; J: TRBJ1-2; V: TRBV6-5; CDR3: CASSQTGGGLYGYTF
length: 12; J: TRBJ2-4; V: TRBV15; CDR3: CATSKDTPIQYF
length: 13; J: TRBJ2-7; V: TRBV28; CDR3: CASSPLGFYEQYF
length: 13; J: TRBJ1-6; V: TRBV3-1; CDR3: CASSRAGVSPLHF
length: 13; J: TRBJ1-2; V: TRBV12-3/TRBV12-4; CDR3: CASSRAGGIGYTF
length: 14; J: TRBJ2-5; V: TRBV20-1; CDR3: CSARARGAQETQYF